Listed below are T cell receptor beta chains from one sample, sequenced in a study of vaccination and CD4 T cells after COVID-19. Each CDR3 protein is one row after TCRdb ran MiXCR on the PCR reads. The table records 15,000 to 20,000 distinct CDR3 sequences, approximately 28% of them present only once. These receptors' targets are unknown. The specimen sequenced was cultured CD4+ T cells from blood. Receptors were obtained from a human donor with COVID-19. Both conserved end residues are part of each CDR3. The D gene is left open where the match is weak. Rows give clone size only sometimes, using once, few, many, or a class for an expanded clone.

J gene | clone size | V gene | D gene | CDR3 protein | CDR3 DNA
TRBJ2-2 | few | TRBV5-1 | TRBD2 | CASSFLAGANTGELFF | TGCGCCAGCAGCTTCCTAGCGGGGGCGAACACCGGGGAGCTGTTTTTT
TRBJ1-5 | - | TRBV5-6 | - | CASSSKRFGVSNQPQHF | TGTGCCAGCAGCTCGAAGAGATTCGGGGTCAGCAATCAGCCCCAGCATTTT
TRBJ1-5 | - | TRBV20-1 | TRBD1 | CSAPALSTGRGQPQHF | TGCAGTGCTCCCGCTTTGTCGACAGGGAGGGGGCAGCCCCAGCATTTT
TRBJ1-1 | once | TRBV5-1 | TRBD1 | CASSRPLVEPGQRRVTEAFF | TGCGCCAGCAGTCGTCCCCTAGTTGAACCGGGACAGCGGAGGGTCACTGAAGCTTTCTTT
TRBJ1-1 | few | TRBV30 | TRBD1 | CAWIDRGPGEAFF | TGTGCCTGGATTGACAGGGGGCCTGGGGAAGCTTTCTTT
TRBJ1-2 | - | TRBV7-2 | TRBD1 | CASSSRGQGGANYGYTF | TGTGCCAGCAGCTCCCGAGGACAGGGGGGAGCTAACTATGGCTACACCTTC
TRBJ1-2 | few | TRBV7-9 | - | CASSLSVDYGYTF | TGTGCCAGCAGCTTATCGGTAGACTATGGCTACACCTTC
TRBJ2-5 | - | TRBV20-1 | - | CSATGQNQETQYF | TGCAGTGCCACCGGACAGAACCAAGAGACCCAGTACTTC
TRBJ1-2 | - | TRBV2 | TRBD1 | CASSLMTGGGGYTF | TGTGCCAGCAGTCTCATGACAGGGGGAGGAGGCTACACCTTC
TRBJ1-5 | - | TRBV18 | - | CASSSGWSNQPQHF | TGTGCCAGCTCATCGGGGTGGAGCAATCAGCCCCAGCATTTT
TRBJ1-1 | few | TRBV19 | - | CASSPSVGPNTEAFF | TGTGCCAGTAGTCCCAGTGTAGGACCGAACACTGAAGCTTTCTTT
TRBJ1-5 | - | TRBV20-1 | - | CSARAEDRQPQHF | TGCAGTGCTAGAGCGGAGGATCGTCAGCCCCAGCATTTT
TRBJ1-1 | - | TRBV27 | - | CASSLVGTSFLEAFF | TGTGCCAGCAGTTTAGTTGGAACGTCTTTCTTGGAGGCTTTCTTT
TRBJ1-6 | - | TRBV6-4 | - | CASSVLQDGPLHF | TGTGCCAGCAGTGTACTCCAGGATGGTCCCCTCCACTTT
TRBJ2-1 | few | TRBV20-1 | - | CSARDAPGLQIYNEQFF | TGCAGTGCTAGAGATGCGCCAGGACTACAAATCTACAATGAGCAGTTCTTC
TRBJ2-4 | - | TRBV18 | - | CASSPPSVAKNIQYF | TGTGCCAGCTCACCACCCTCAGTAGCCAAAAACATTCAGTACTTC
TRBJ2-5 | few | TRBV6-1 | TRBD1 | CASSVTGGQETQYF | TGTGCCAGCAGTGTCACAGGGGGGCAAGAGACCCAGTACTTC
TRBJ2-5 | - | TRBV11-2 | TRBD1 | CASSTGTGGGTQYF | TGTGCCAGCAGCACCGGGACAGGGGGTGGGACCCAGTACTTC
TRBJ1-2 | few | TRBV7-2 | - | CASSSTVYGYTF | TGTGCCAGCAGCTCGACAGTCTATGGCTACACCTTC
TRBJ2-7 | few | TRBV2 | TRBD1 | CASESQGVSYEQYF | TGTGCCAGCGAGAGCCAGGGGGTTTCCTACGAGCAGTACTTC
TRBJ1-5 | - | TRBV20-1 | - | CSASLRGAFNQPQHF | TGCAGTGCTTCGTTACGGGGGGCCTTCAATCAGCCCCAGCATTTT
TRBJ2-3 | few | TRBV27 | - | CAIRLRPSTDTQYF | TGTGCCATACGATTAAGGCCTAGCACAGATACGCAGTATTTT
TRBJ2-2 | - | TRBV5-1 | - | CASSLDTHKGGELFF | TGCGCCAGCAGCTTGGACACCCATAAAGGCGGGGAGCTGTTTTTT
TRBJ2-2 | once | TRBV11-1 | - | CASSLQQITGELFF | TGTGCCAGCAGCTTACAACAGATCACCGGGGAGCTGTTTTTT
TRBJ1-2 | - | TRBV19 | - | CASSRTGNYGYTF | TGTGCCAGTAGTCGTACAGGGAACTATGGCTACACCTTC
TRBJ2-7 | once | TRBV20-1 | - | CSARDRFNYEYEQYF | TGCAGTGCTAGAGATCGATTCAACTACGAATACGAGCAGTACTTC
TRBJ1-5 | few | TRBV6-5 | - | CASSSGKPEQPQHF | TGTGCCAGCAGTTCAGGGAAACCGGAGCAGCCCCAGCATTTT
TRBJ2-5 | - | TRBV20-1 | - | CSANPREETQYF | TGCAGTGCTAATCCCAGAGAAGAGACCCAGTACTTC
TRBJ2-4 | - | TRBV6-1 | TRBD1 | CASGKTGTGGLIQYF | TGTGCCAGCGGTAAGACCGGGACAGGTGGTCTCATTCAGTACTTC
TRBJ2-1 | - | TRBV6-1 | TRBD1 | CASSGDSPHSYNEQFF | TGTGCCAGCAGTGGGGACAGCCCACACTCCTACAATGAGCAGTTCTTC
TRBJ1-1 | once | TRBV6-5 | - | CASSYTPNTEAFF | TGTGCCAGCAGTTACACCCCCAACACTGAAGCTTTCTTT
TRBJ2-5 | once | TRBV4-3 | TRBD2 | CASSQNGSGGRETQYF | TGCGCCAGCAGCCAAAATGGTAGCGGGGGGAGAGAGACCCAGTACTTC
TRBJ1-4 | - | TRBV28 | TRBD1 | CASSQPPGQGAKLFF | TGTGCCAGCAGCCAGCCCCCGGGACAGGGGGCAAAACTGTTTTTT
TRBJ1-5 | few | TRBV6-2/TRBV6-3 | TRBD1 | CASSLGGGASNQPQHF | TGTGCCAGCAGCTTAGGAGGGGGCGCGAGCAATCAGCCCCAGCATTTT